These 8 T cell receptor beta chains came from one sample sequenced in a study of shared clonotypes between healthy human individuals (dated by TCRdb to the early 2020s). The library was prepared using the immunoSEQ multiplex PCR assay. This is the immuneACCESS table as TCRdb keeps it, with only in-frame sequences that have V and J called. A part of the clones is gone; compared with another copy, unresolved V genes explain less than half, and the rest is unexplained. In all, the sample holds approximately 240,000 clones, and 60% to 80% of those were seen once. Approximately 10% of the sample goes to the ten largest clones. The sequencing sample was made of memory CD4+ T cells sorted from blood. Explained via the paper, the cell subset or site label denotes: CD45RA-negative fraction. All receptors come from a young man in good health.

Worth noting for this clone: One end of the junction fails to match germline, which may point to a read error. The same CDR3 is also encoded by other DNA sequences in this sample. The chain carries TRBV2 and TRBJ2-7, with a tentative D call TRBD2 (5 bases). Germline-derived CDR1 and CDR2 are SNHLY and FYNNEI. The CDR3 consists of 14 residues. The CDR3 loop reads CASSEVGLAYEQYF. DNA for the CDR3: TGTGCCAGCAGTGAAGTAGGGCTAGCCTACGAACAGTACTTC.

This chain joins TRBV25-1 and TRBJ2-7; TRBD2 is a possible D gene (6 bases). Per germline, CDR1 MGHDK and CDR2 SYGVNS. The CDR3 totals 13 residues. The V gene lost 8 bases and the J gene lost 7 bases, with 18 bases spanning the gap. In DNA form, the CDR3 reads TGTGCCAGCGGGGACTTGAGGCGTGGAGAGCAGTACTTC. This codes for CASGDLRRGEQYF.

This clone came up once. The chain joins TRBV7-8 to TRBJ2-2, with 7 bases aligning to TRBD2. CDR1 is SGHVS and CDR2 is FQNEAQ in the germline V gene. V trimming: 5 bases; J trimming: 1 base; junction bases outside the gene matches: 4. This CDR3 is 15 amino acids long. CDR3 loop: CASSPGLVNTGELFF. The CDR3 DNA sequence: TGTGCCAGCAGCCCCGGACTAGTGAACACCGGGGAGCTGTTTTTT.

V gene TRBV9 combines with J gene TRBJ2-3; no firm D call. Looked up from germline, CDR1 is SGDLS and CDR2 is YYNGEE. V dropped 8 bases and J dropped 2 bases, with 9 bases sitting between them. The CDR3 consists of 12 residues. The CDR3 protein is CARKAVTDTQYF. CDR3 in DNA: TGTGCCAGGAAGGCCGTCACAGATACGCAGTATTTT.

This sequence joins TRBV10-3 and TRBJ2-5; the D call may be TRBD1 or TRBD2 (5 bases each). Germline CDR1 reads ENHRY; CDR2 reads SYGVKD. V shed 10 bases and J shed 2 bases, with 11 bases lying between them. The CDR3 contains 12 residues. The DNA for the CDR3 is TGTGCCACGGCAGAGGGGCAAGAGACCCAGTACTTC. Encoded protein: CATAEGQETQYF.

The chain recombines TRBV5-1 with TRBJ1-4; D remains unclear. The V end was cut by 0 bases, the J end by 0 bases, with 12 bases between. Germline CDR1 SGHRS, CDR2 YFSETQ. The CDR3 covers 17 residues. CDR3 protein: CASSLGHSPATNEKLFF. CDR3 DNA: TGCGCCAGCAGCTTGGGCCACAGCCCTGCAACTAATGAAAAACTGTTTTTT. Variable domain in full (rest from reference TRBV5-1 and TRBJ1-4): KAGVTQTPRYLIKTRGQQVTLSCSPISGHRSVSWYQQTPGQGLQFLFEYFSETQRNKGNFPGRFSGRQFSNSRSEMNVSTLELGDSALYLCASSLGHSPATNEKLFFGSGTQLSVL.

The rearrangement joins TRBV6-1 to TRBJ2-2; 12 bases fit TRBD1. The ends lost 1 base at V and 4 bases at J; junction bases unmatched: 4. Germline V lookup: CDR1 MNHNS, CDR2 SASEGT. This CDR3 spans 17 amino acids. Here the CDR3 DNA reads TGTGCCAGCAGTGAAGGGGACAGGGGGCAAATCACCGGGGAGCTGTTTTTT. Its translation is CASSEGDRGQITGELFF.

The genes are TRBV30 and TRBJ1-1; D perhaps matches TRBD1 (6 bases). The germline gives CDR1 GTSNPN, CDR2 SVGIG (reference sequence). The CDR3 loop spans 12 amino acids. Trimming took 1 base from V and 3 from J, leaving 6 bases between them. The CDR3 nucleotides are TGTGCCTGGAGTGACAGGGACACTGAAGCTTTCTTT. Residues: CAWSDRDTEAFF.